This entry features one T cell receptor beta chain sequence. Per the original methods: Amplified reference gene primers provided the basis for estimating nucleated cell counts. Sequencing used immunoSEQ multiplex PCR; TCRdb keeps in-frame clones, though not all of them. The V and J calls and clone size are taken from that table; D and trimming were inferred from the DNA. Here the sample spans 350,000 to 450,000 clones, 75% to 90% being singletons. This record belongs to a study of blood T cell repertoires in COVID-19. Study-level information: PBMCs, B-cell-depleted T cells, or T cells provided the cDNA or gDNA that made up the material.

CDR1 and CDR2 from the germline V gene are LGHNA and YNFKEQ. The CDR3 is 15 amino acids. After removal of 8 bases from V and 4 bases from J, the junction contained 9 bases not matched to a gene. Participants spanned ages about 18 to 100 years and resided in 20 to 25 US areas. Before being deemed recovered, Cohort 3 donors had two negative PCRs, clearance, or symptom resolution. Sample: PBMCs or T cells enriched from blood (not recorded which). The rearrangement joins TRBV4-2 to TRBJ2-3, with 10 bases that match TRBD2. This sequence was found in a man aged 25 to 40 who had recovered from COVID-19. CDR3 bases: TGTGCCAGCGGAACTAGCGGGACTTCTTCAGATACGCAGTATTTT. It translates to CASGTSGTSSDTQYF.